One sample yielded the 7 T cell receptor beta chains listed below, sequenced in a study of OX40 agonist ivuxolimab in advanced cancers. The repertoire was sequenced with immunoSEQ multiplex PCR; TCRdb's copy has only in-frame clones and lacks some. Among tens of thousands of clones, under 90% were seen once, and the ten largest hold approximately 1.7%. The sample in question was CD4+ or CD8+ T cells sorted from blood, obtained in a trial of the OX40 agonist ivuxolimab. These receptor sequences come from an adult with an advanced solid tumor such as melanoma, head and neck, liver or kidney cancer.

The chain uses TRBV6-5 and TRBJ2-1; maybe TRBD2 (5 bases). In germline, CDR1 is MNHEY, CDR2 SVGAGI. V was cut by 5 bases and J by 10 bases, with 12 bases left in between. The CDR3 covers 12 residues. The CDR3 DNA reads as TGTGCCAGCAGTAAACGCGGCGGGGAGCAGTTCTTC. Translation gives CASSKRGGEQFF.

The DNA of the CDR3 is TGTGCCAGCTCACCCTCAGGGGGCGCTAGCAATCAGCCCCAGCATTTT. This gives the protein CASSPSGGASNQPQHF. The chain joins TRBV18 to TRBJ1-5; 8 bases align to TRBD1. CDR1 is KGHSH, CDR2 LQKENI, per germline. This CDR3 comprises 16 residues. After removal of 3 bases from V and 0 bases from J, the junction contained 4 bases not matched to a gene. Full variable domain (missing parts from reference TRBV18 and TRBJ1-5): NAGVMQNPRHLVRRRGQEARLRCSPMKGHSHVYWYRQLPEEGLKFMVYLQKENIIDESGMPKERFSAEFPKEGPSILRIQQVVRGDSAAYFCASSPSGGASNQPQHFGDGTRLSIL.

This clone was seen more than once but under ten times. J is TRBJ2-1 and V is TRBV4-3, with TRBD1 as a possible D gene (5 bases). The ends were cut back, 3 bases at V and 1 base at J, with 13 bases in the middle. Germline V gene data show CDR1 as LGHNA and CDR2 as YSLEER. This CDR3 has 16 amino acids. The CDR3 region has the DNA TGCGCCAGCAGCCACAGGGTTTCTTTTTCCTACAATGAGCAGTTCTTC. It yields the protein CASSHRVSFSYNEQFF.

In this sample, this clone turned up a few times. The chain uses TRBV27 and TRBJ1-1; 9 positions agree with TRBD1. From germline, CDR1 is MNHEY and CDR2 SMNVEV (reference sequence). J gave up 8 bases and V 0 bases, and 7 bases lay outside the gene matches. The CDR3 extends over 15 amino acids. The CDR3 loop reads CASSLSGTGLAEAFF. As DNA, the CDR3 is TGTGCCAGCAGTTTATCTGGGACAGGGTTGGCGGAAGCTTTCTTT.

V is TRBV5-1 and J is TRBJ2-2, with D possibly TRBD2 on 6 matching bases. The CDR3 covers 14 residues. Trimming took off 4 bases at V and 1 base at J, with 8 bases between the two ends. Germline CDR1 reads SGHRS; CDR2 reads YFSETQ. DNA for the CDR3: TGCGCCAGCAGCGCCGGGGGGAACACCGGGGAGCTGTTTTTT. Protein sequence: CASSAGGNTGELFF. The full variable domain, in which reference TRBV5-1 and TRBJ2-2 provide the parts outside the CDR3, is KAGVTQTPRYLIKTRGQQVTLSCSPISGHRSVSWYQQTPGQGLQFLFEYFSETQRNKGNFPGRFSGRQFSNSRSEMNVSTLELGDSALYLCASSAGGNTGELFFGEGSRLTVL.

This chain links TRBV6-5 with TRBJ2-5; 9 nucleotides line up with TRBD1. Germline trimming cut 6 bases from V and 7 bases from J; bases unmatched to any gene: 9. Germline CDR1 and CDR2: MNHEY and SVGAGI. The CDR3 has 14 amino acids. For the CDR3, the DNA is TGTGCCAGCAGACGCGGACAGGGGAGCGGGACCCAGTACTTC. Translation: CASRRGQGSGTQYF.

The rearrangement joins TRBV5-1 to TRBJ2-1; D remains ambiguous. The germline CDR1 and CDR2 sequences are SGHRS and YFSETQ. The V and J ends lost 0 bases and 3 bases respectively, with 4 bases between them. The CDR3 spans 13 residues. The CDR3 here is CASSLDSYNEQFF. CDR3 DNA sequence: TGCGCCAGCAGCTTGGACAGCTACAATGAGCAGTTCTTC. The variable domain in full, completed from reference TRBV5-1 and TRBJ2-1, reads KAGVTQTPRYLIKTRGQQVTLSCSPISGHRSVSWYQQTPGQGLQFLFEYFSETQRNKGNFPGRFSGRQFSNSRSEMNVSTLELGDSALYLCASSLDSYNEQFFGPGTRLTVL.